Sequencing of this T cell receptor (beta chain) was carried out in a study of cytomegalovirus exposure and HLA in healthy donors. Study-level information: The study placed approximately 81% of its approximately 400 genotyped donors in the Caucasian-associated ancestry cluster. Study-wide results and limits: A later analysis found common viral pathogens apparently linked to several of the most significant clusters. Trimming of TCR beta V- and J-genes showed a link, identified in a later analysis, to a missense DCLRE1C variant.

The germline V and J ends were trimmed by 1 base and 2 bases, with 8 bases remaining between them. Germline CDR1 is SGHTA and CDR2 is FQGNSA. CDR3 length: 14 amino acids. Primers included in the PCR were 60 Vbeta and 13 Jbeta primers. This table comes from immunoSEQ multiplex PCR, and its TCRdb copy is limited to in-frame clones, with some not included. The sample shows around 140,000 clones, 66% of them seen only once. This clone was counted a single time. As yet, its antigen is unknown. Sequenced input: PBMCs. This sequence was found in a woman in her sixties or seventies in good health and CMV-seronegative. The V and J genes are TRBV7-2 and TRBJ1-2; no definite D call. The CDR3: CASSLVPQNYGYTF. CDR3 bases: TGTGCCAGCAGCTTAGTCCCCCAAAACTATGGCTACACCTTC. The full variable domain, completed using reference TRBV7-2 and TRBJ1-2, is GAGVSQSPSNKVTEKGKDVELRCDPISGHTALYWYRQSLGQGLEFLIYFQGNSAPDKSGLPSDRFSAERTGGSVSTLTIQRTQQEDSAVYLCASSLVPQNYGYTFGSGTRLTVV.